A single sample gave rise to the 30 T cell receptor beta chains below, sequenced in a study of blood T cell repertoires in COVID-19 (dated by TCRdb to about 2020). Library preparation used the immunoSEQ multiplex PCR assay. In TCRdb, the immuneACCESS table is reduced to in-frame sequences with V and J assigned. These tables do not hold every clone; where another copy was compared, an unresolved V gene accounts for under half, and the others remain unexplained. The sample table contains more than 250,000 clones; only one count was recorded for 80% to 90% of them. The ten largest clones take up 1% of the sample. Sequencing used peripheral blood. These receptors were taken from a middle-aged man with active or convalescent COVID-19.

This clone was counted only a few times. The chain is built from TRBV7-3 and TRBJ2-7, with 9 bases matching TRBD1. Looked up from germline, CDR1 is SGHTA and CDR2 is FQGTGA. This CDR3 has 13 amino acids. V shed 5 bases and J 5 bases; nucleotides not matched to a gene: 4. CDR3 DNA: TGTGCCAGCAGCCCGGGACAGGGAGACGAGCAGTACTTC. The encoded protein is CASSPGQGDEQYF.

The chain carries TRBV30 and TRBJ2-7; D is uncertain. Germline-derived CDR1 and CDR2 are GTSNPN and SVGIG (reference sequence). The V end lost 4 bases, the J end lost 5 bases, and 12 bases lay between the germline ends. This CDR3 is 12 amino acids long. CDR3 coding DNA: TGTGCCTGGATCCCCGACTCTAACGAGCAGTACTTC. Translated, it gives CAWIPDSNEQYF.

V gene TRBV5-1 combines with J gene TRBJ2-3; TRBD2 is a possible D gene (5 bases). This CDR3 comprises 14 residues. The germline V gene has CDR1 SGHRS and CDR2 YFSETQ. V lost 7 bases and J 0 bases, leaving 12 bases between the germline ends. The DNA for the CDR3 is TGCGCCAGCGGCACGACTATTAGCACAGATACGCAGTATTTT. Its translation is CASGTTISTDTQYF. The full variable domain, rest sourced from reference TRBV5-1 and TRBJ2-3, is KAGVTQTPRYLIKTRGQQVTLSCSPISGHRSVSWYQQTPGQGLQFLFEYFSETQRNKGNFPGRFSGRQFSNSRSEMNVSTLELGDSALYLCASGTTISTDTQYFGPGTRLTVL.

The V call is TRBV19, the J call TRBJ2-6; tentative D call: TRBD1 (5 bases). The CDR3 totals 15 residues. From germline, CDR1 is LNHDA and CDR2 SQIVND (reference sequence). The ends were cut back, 7 bases at V and 4 bases at J, with 14 bases in the middle. CDR3 nucleotide sequence: TGTGCCAGTACCTTGGGCCAGGGAGGGGCCAACGTCCTGACTTTC. Its translation is CASTLGQGGANVLTF. Full variable domain (rest looked up from reference TRBV19 and TRBJ2-6): DGGITQSPKYLFRKEGQNVTLSCEQNLNHDAMYWYRQDPGQGLRLIYYSQIVNDFQKGDIAEGYSVSREKKESFPLTVTSAQKNPTAFYLCASTLGQGGANVLTFGAGSRLTVL.

This chain links TRBV28 with TRBJ1-4; TRBD1 might be the D (5 bases). The CDR3 loop spans 16 amino acids. Germline assignment: CDR1 MDHEN and CDR2 SYDVKM. Between the trimmed V and J ends, which lost 3 bases and 5 bases, there was a span of 16 bases. The CDR3 sequence: CASSFFSGRENEKLFF. In DNA form, the CDR3 reads TGTGCCAGCAGTTTTTTTTCGGGACGGGAGAATGAAAAACTGTTTTTT.

V and J are TRBV28 and TRBJ2-1; a possible D gene is TRBD1 (5 bases). The CDR3 has 12 amino acids. Trimming stripped 2 bases from V and 7 bases from J, with 6 bases between. The germline gives CDR1 MDHEN, CDR2 SYDVKM. CDR3 sequence (DNA): TGTGCCAGCAGTTTAAAGGGGAATGAGCAGTTCTTC. The encoded protein is CASSLKGNEQFF.

This rearrangement joins TRBV7-2 to TRBJ1-4; 9 bases fit TRBD1. The CDR3 extends over 13 amino acids. The germline gives CDR1 SGHTA, CDR2 FQGNSA. V lost 5 bases to trimming and J lost 8 bases; unmatched junction nucleotides: 3. CDR3 region: CASSRDRDEKLFF. The CDR3 DNA reads TGTGCCAGCAGCCGGGACAGGGACGAAAAACTGTTTTTT. Drawing the rest from reference TRBV7-2 and TRBJ1-4, the complete variable domain is GAGVSQSPSNKVTEKGKDVELRCDPISGHTALYWYRQSLGQGLEFLIYFQGNSAPDKSGLPSDRFSAERTGGSVSTLTIQRTQQEDSAVYLCASSRDRDEKLFFGSGTQLSVL.

The V gene is TRBV5-6, the J gene TRBJ2-5; 7 bases match TRBD1. Per germline, CDR1 SGHDT and CDR2 YYEEEE. Trimming took 3 bases from V and 5 from J; bases not matched to a gene: 7. This CDR3 has 14 amino acids. The CDR3 spells CASSSTGVSETQYF. In DNA form, the CDR3 reads TGTGCCAGCAGCTCAACAGGGGTGTCGGAGACCCAGTACTTC.

The rearrangement uses TRBV4-3 and TRBJ2-3; perhaps TRBD1 as D (6 bases). Per the germline V gene, CDR1 is LGHNA and CDR2 is YSLEER. The V gene lost 1 base and the J gene lost 7 bases, with 9 bases spanning the gap. The CDR3 has 13 amino acids. The CDR3 DNA reads as TGCGCCAGCAGCCAAGGGACAGACCATACGCAGTATTTT. Translation gives CASSQGTDHTQYF.

V and J are TRBV30 and TRBJ1-5, with D possibly being TRBD1 (5 bases). This CDR3 region has 17 residues. From germline, CDR1 is GTSNPN and CDR2 SVGIG (reference sequence). Trimming removed 0 bases from V and 5 bases from J, with 20 bases in between. The CDR3 is CAWSVLGAGYGYQPQHF. The CDR3 nucleotides are TGTGCCTGGAGTGTACTTGGGGCAGGGTACGGGTATCAGCCCCAGCATTTT. Supplemented by reference TRBV30 and TRBJ1-5, the full variable domain reads SQTIHQWPATLVQPVGSPLSLECTVEGTSNPNLYWYRQAAGRGLQLLFYSVGIGQISSEVPQNLSASRPQDRQFILSSKKLLLSDSGFYLCAWSVLGAGYGYQPQHFGDGTRLSIL.

This rearrangement joins TRBV7-8 to TRBJ1-1; 8 bases are shared with TRBD1. This CDR3 has 15 amino acids. Trimming removed 5 bases from V and 2 bases from J; junction bases left unmatched: 7. Germline CDR1 reads SGHVS; CDR2 reads FQNEAQ. In nucleotides, the CDR3 is TGTGCCAGCAGCCCCTGGGGACAGGACAACACTGAAGCTTTCTTT. Its translation is CASSPWGQDNTEAFF. The variable domain in full, with the rest retrieved from reference TRBV7-8 and TRBJ1-1, is GAGVSQSPRYKVAKRGQDVALRCDPISGHVSLFWYQQALGQGPEFLTYFQNEAQLDKSGLPSDRFFAERPEGSVSTLKIQRTQQEDSAVYLCASSPWGQDNTEAFFGQGTRLTVV.

The sample holds a few counts of this clone. The chain uses TRBV27 and TRBJ2-2, with 7 nucleotides matching TRBD2. Trimming cost V 5 bases and J 3 bases; bases outside gene matches: 9. Germline CDR1 MNHEY, CDR2 SMNVEV (reference sequence). The CDR3 extends over 16 amino acids. The DNA for the CDR3 is TGTGCCAGCAGTCCCTTGGGGGGGATGTACACCGGGGAGCTGTTTTTT. Translating it yields CASSPLGGMYTGELFF.

The rearrangement uses TRBV2 and TRBJ2-1; tentatively, D is TRBD2 (6 bases). Germline loops: CDR1 SNHLY, CDR2 FYNNEI. V lost 8 bases and J 5 bases, leaving 16 bases between the germline ends. CDR3 length: 14 residues. This CDR3 is CASVRDLLNNEQFF. CDR3 nucleotide sequence: TGTGCCAGCGTTCGGGACTTACTGAACAATGAGCAGTTCTTC.

The V call is TRBV5-1, the J call TRBJ2-5; TRBD2 aligns across 8 bases. With V trimmed by 0 bases and J by 5 bases, 3 bases remained unmatched. This CDR3 is built from 14 residues. Germline V gives CDR1 SGHRS, CDR2 YFSETQ. The CDR3 reads CASSLASSGETQYF. DNA of the CDR3: TGCGCCAGCAGCTTGGCCTCTAGCGGGGAGACCCAGTACTTC.

The chain carries TRBV27 and TRBJ1-3; possible D gene TRBD1, 5 bases. The germline V gene encodes CDR1 MNHEY and CDR2 SMNVEV (reference sequence). The CDR3 loop spans 15 amino acids. V dropped 8 bases and J dropped 2 bases, with 16 bases sitting between them. The CDR3 sequence is CASSPWGGAGNTIYF. The CDR3 nucleotides read TGTGCCAGCTCGCCTTGGGGGGGGGCTGGAAACACCATATATTTT.

The genes are TRBV29-1 and TRBJ2-1; 16 bases are a match to TRBD2. This CDR3 has 17 residues. V was pared by 6 bases and J by 3 bases, with 8 bases of the junction left unmatched. From germline, CDR1 is SQVTM and CDR2 ANQGSEA. The CDR3 DNA reads TGCAGCGTCACCGGGACTAGCGGGAGGGCCCTCTACAATGAGCAGTTCTTC. It translates to CSVTGTSGRALYNEQFF.

The chain links TRBV28 to TRBJ2-1; 9 nucleotides line up with TRBD1. Germline CDR1 is MDHEN and CDR2 is SYDVKM. The CDR3 contains 15 residues. With 7 bases clipped from V and 7 bases from J, the junction kept 11 bases outside the gene matches. The CDR3 reads CASNSGTGLINEQFF. In DNA form, the CDR3 reads TGTGCCAGCAACTCCGGGACAGGGTTGATAAATGAGCAGTTCTTC.

This clone was seen a single time. One end of the junction varies from germline; a read error may be responsible. Within the sample, other DNA sequences also encode this same CDR3. The chain is built from TRBV7-2 and TRBJ2-1, with 9 bases identical to TRBD1. CDR3 size: 16 residues. Germline CDR1 SGHTA, CDR2 FQGNSA. The CDR3 DNA is TGTGCTAGCAGCTCTCGGACAGGGGCAAGGTGGGATGAGCAGTTCTTC. Translated, it gives CASSSRTGARWDEQFF.

V gene TRBV3-1 (or the pseudogene TRBV3-2) combines with J gene TRBJ2-2, with D maybe TRBD1 (6 bases). V lost 5 bases, J lost 4 bases, and 14 bases lay in between. Germline values: CDR1 LGHDT, CDR2 YNNKEL (reference sequence). The CDR3 contains 15 residues. The chain's CDR3 is CASSSITGTTGELFF. In nucleotides, the CDR3 is TGTGCCAGCAGCAGTATTACAGGGACCACCGGGGAGCTGTTTTTT.

CDR3 loop: CASTPFEGVKTQYF. CDR3 in DNA: TGTGCCAGCACCCCCTTTGAGGGTGTGAAGACCCAGTACTTC. The V and J genes are TRBV6-5 and TRBJ2-5; D is perhaps TRBD2 (5 bases). The CDR3 length is 14 residues. The germline V gene has CDR1 MNHEY and CDR2 SVGAGI. V lost 7 bases and J lost 6, with 18 bases in between.

The chain combines TRBV3-1 (or the pseudogene TRBV3-2) with TRBJ1-2, with D uncertain. Trimming took off 4 bases at V and 5 bases at J, with 14 bases between the two ends. Germline loops: CDR1 LGHDT, CDR2 YNNKEL (reference sequence). CDR3 length equals 14 residues. Written as DNA, the CDR3 is TGTGCCAGCAGCCCAATCTCTAACCCTTATGGCTACACCTTC. Translated, it gives CASSPISNPYGYTF.

The chain couples TRBV4-2 to TRBJ2-2, with 8 bases identical to TRBD2. Trimming at V came to 4 bases and at J to 1 base, leaving 2 bases not matched to a gene. This CDR3 region has 15 residues. CDR1 and CDR2 (germline): LGHNA, YNFKEQ. The CDR3 sequence: CASSPTSGNTGELFF. The CDR3 DNA is TGTGCCAGCAGCCCAACTAGCGGGAACACCGGGGAGCTGTTTTTT.

The gene calls are TRBV6-5 and TRBJ2-7, with a tentative D call TRBD1 (6 bases). CDR1 and CDR2 from the germline V gene are MNHEY and SVGAGI. The CDR3 runs 15 residues. Between the trimmed V and J ends, which lost 0 bases and 4 bases, there was a span of 13 bases. This CDR3 reads CASSYSQGYGYEQYF. The CDR3 coding sequence is TGTGCCAGCAGTTACTCTCAGGGGTATGGGTACGAGCAGTACTTC.

V usage is TRBV4-3 and J usage is TRBJ1-5; D possibly corresponds to TRBD1 (6 bases). Germline V CDR1 and CDR2: LGHNA, YSLEER. Trimming took off 0 bases at V and 1 base at J, with 10 bases between the two ends. This CDR3 contains 16 residues. The CDR3 DNA sequence: TGCGCCAGCAGCCAAGAGGTAACAGGGAGCAATCAGCCCCAGCATTTT. Translating gives CASSQEVTGSNQPQHF.

The chain employs TRBV2 and TRBJ1-1, with D possibly being TRBD1 (5 bases). Germline V gene data show CDR1 as SNHLY and CDR2 as FYNNEI. The CDR3 runs to 12 residues. Trimming stripped 5 bases from V and 12 bases from J, with 16 bases between. Here the CDR3 DNA reads TGTGCCAGCAGTACGGACATCCCGAGTCCTTTCTTT. Translating gives CASSTDIPSPFF.

The chain carries TRBV24-1 and TRBJ2-3, with 7 bases that match TRBD1. V shed 9 bases, J shed 5 bases, and the junction held 16 bases outside the gene matches. From germline, CDR1 is KGHDR and CDR2 SFDVKD. The CDR3 runs 16 residues. The CDR3 DNA follows: TGTGCCACCGGTTCGTTCGAAGGGGGCATGATAGATACGCAGTATTTT. Encoded protein: CATGSFEGGMIDTQYF.

The V and J genes are TRBV3-1 (or the pseudogene TRBV3-2) and TRBJ1-2; TRBD1 agrees at 7 bases. CDR3 length: 14 amino acids. CDR1 is LGHDT, CDR2 YNNKEL, per germline (reference sequence). V lost 3 bases and J lost 4; bases outside the gene matches: 5. The CDR3 spells CASSQTGTTYGYTF. For the CDR3, the DNA is TGTGCCAGCAGCCAGACAGGGACCACCTATGGCTACACCTTC.

V usage is TRBV2 and J usage is TRBJ1-6, with TRBD1 identical over 7 bases. CDR1 is SNHLY and CDR2 is FYNNEI in the germline V gene. The V gene end was trimmed by 5 bases and the J gene end by 7 bases; junction bases not matched to a gene: 5. CDR3 length equals 14 residues. Here the CDR3 DNA reads TGTGCCAGCAGTCCCCGGGACAGAAATTCACCCCTCCACTTT. Translation gives CASSPRDRNSPLHF.

The chain has TRBV5-4 and TRBJ1-4; a weak D match, TRBD1 (5 bases). Trimming shortened V by 3 bases and J by 3 bases, and 12 bases separated the two germline ends. The CDR3 contains 15 residues. The V gene's germline CDR1 is SGHNT and CDR2 YYREEE (reference sequence). The CDR3 sequence: CASSWGGNSNEKLFF. CDR3 DNA: TGTGCCAGCAGCTGGGGGGGAAATTCTAATGAAAAACTGTTTTTT.

The gene calls are TRBV4-3 and TRBJ1-5; tentatively, D is TRBD1 (5 bases). This CDR3 has 15 residues. CDR1 is LGHNA and CDR2 is YSLEER in the germline V gene. V lost 4 bases to trimming and J lost 2 bases, with 12 bases between them. CDR3 loop: CASSPGRAGNQPQHF. The CDR3, as DNA: TGCGCCAGCAGCCCGGGCAGGGCTGGCAATCAGCCCCAGCATTTT.